Listed below are T cell receptor beta chains from one sample, sequenced in a study of blood T cell repertoires in COVID-19. Clones were read by immunoSEQ multiplex PCR, and TCRdb kept only the in-frame ones, dropping some. Of about 400,000 clones listed, roughly 89% are singletons. Sequencing used PBMCs or T cells enriched from blood (not recorded which). These receptors originate from a woman aged 45-65 years who had recovered from COVID-19. The CDR3 runs from the conserved cysteine through the conserved F or W. A D gene is named only where the DNA matches it firmly. Expanded clones are given a class, and other clones once, few, many or no size at all.

v_call: TRBV7-2
d_call: -
clone_size: -
j_call: TRBJ2-1
cdr3_aa: CASSIRNEQFF
cdr3_nt: TGTGCCAGCAGCATCAGAAATGAGCAGTTCTTC

v_call: TRBV25-1
d_call: TRBD1
clone_size: -
j_call: TRBJ1-2
cdr3_aa: CASRAGQANYGYTF
cdr3_nt: TGTGCCAGCAGGGCCGGACAGGCTAACTATGGCTACACCTTC

v_call: TRBV10-2
d_call: TRBD1
clone_size: -
j_call: TRBJ2-2
cdr3_aa: CASRQGKNGGELFF
cdr3_nt: TGCGCCAGCCGACAGGGGAAGAATGGCGGGGAGCTGTTTTTT

v_call: TRBV2
d_call: -
clone_size: -
j_call: TRBJ1-3
cdr3_aa: CASLYVPGTLSGNTIYF
cdr3_nt: TGTGCCAGTCTATATGTCCCCGGGACACTTTCTGGAAACACCATATATTTT

v_call: TRBV3-1/TRBV3-2
d_call: -
clone_size: -
j_call: TRBJ1-3
cdr3_aa: CASSPRGSSGNTIYF
cdr3_nt: TGTGCCAGCAGTCCCCGCGGAAGCTCTGGAAACACCATATATTTT

v_call: TRBV18
d_call: -
clone_size: -
j_call: TRBJ2-7
cdr3_aa: CASSPYTKGISRPLEQYF
cdr3_nt: TGTGCCAGCTCACCATACACCAAAGGAATAAGCAGGCCGTTAGAGCAGTACTTC

v_call: TRBV28
d_call: -
clone_size: once
j_call: TRBJ1-2
cdr3_aa: CASSYRGVDGYTF
cdr3_nt: TGTGCCAGCAGTTACCGGGGGGTGGACGGCTACACCTTC

v_call: TRBV5-1
d_call: -
clone_size: -
j_call: TRBJ2-1
cdr3_aa: CASSLGRQVLDNEQFF
cdr3_nt: TGCGCCAGCAGCTTGGGGCGACAGGTGTTGGACAATGAGCAGTTCTTC

v_call: TRBV7-3
d_call: -
clone_size: -
j_call: TRBJ2-6
cdr3_aa: CASSFSSVSGANVLTF
cdr3_nt: TGTGCCAGCAGCTTCTCCAGTGTCTCTGGGGCCAACGTCCTGACTTTC

v_call: TRBV6-2/TRBV6-3
d_call: -
clone_size: once
j_call: TRBJ2-5
cdr3_aa: CASSYQGGETQYF
cdr3_nt: TGTGCCAGCAGTTACCAGGGAGGCGAGACCCAGTACTTC

v_call: TRBV25-1
d_call: -
clone_size: once
j_call: TRBJ2-5
cdr3_aa: CASSEFLGGGETQYF
cdr3_nt: TGTGCCAGCAGTGAATTTCTAGGGGGTGGAGAGACCCAGTACTTC

v_call: TRBV27
d_call: TRBD2
clone_size: -
j_call: TRBJ2-3
cdr3_aa: CASSHLNLAGGPDTQYF
cdr3_nt: TGTGCCAGCAGTCACCTAAACCTAGCGGGGGGGCCAGATACGCAGTATTTT

v_call: TRBV7-2
d_call: -
clone_size: -
j_call: TRBJ1-1
cdr3_aa: CASSLDPSPDTEAFF
cdr3_nt: TGTGCCAGCAGCTTAGATCCTAGCCCCGACACTGAAGCTTTCTTT

v_call: TRBV7-2
d_call: TRBD1
clone_size: -
j_call: TRBJ1-3
cdr3_aa: CASSTRTGSGNTIYF
cdr3_nt: TGTGCCAGCAGCACCCGGACAGGCTCTGGAAACACCATATATTTT

v_call: TRBV30
d_call: TRBD1
clone_size: -
j_call: TRBJ1-6
cdr3_aa: CAWSPGTGYSPLHF
cdr3_nt: TGTGCCTGGAGCCCCGGGACAGGATATTCACCCCTCCACTTT

v_call: TRBV28
d_call: -
clone_size: -
j_call: TRBJ2-7
cdr3_aa: CASSSHRRTYEQYF
cdr3_nt: TGTGCCAGCAGTTCCCACAGGAGAACCTACGAGCAGTACTTC

v_call: TRBV27
d_call: -
clone_size: -
j_call: TRBJ1-1
cdr3_aa: CASSLFAGNTEAFF
cdr3_nt: TGTGCCAGCAGTTTATTTGCAGGGAACACTGAAGCTTTCTTT

v_call: TRBV4-2
d_call: TRBD1
clone_size: few
j_call: TRBJ1-3
cdr3_aa: CASSRRNTGGPGNTIYF
cdr3_nt: TGTGCCAGCAGCCGGCGAAACACAGGGGGGCCTGGAAACACCATATATTTT